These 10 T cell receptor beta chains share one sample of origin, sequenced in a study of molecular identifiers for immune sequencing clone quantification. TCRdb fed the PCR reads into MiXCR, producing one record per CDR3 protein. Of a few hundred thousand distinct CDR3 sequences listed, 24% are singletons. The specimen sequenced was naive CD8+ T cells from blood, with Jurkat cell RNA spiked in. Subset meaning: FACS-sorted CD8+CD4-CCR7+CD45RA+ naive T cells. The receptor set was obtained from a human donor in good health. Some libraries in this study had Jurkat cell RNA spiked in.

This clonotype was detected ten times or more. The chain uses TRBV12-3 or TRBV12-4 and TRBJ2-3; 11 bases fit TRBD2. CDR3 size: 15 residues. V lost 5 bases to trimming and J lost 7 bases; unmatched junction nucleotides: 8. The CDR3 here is CASSVMGLAAHTQYF. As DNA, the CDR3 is TGTGCCAGCAGTGTTATGGGACTAGCGGCACATACGCAGTATTTT.

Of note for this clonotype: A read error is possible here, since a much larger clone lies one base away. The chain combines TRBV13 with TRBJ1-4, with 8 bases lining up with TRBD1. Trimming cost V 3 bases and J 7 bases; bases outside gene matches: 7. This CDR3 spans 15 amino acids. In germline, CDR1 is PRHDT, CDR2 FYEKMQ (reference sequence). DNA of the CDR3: TGTGCCAGCAGCTTCGGACAGGGTAGGGGTGAAAAACTGTTTTTT. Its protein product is CASSFGQGRGEKLFF.

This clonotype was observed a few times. Here the CDR3 DNA reads TGTGCCAGCTCACCAGAAGAGACCCAGTACTTC. It translates to CASSPEETQYF. This chain joins TRBV18 and TRBJ2-5; D is undetermined. Germline CDR1 is KGHSH and CDR2 is LQKENI. The V end lost 2 bases, the J end lost 3 bases, and 1 base lay between the germline ends. The CDR3 length is 11 residues.

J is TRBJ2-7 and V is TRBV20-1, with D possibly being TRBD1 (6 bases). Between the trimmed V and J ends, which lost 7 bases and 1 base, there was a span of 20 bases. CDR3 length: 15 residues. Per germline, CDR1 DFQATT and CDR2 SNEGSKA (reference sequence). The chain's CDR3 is CSVIKRRDISYEQYF. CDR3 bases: TGCAGTGTCATCAAACGCCGGGACATATCCTACGAGCAGTACTTC.

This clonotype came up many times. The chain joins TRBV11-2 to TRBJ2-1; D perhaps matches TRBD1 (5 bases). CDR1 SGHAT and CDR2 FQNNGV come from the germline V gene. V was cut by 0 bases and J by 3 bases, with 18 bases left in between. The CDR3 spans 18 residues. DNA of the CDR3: TGTGCCAGCAGCTTAGATATTAGTTGGACACTCAACTACAATGAGCAGTTCTTC. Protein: CASSLDISWTLNYNEQFF.

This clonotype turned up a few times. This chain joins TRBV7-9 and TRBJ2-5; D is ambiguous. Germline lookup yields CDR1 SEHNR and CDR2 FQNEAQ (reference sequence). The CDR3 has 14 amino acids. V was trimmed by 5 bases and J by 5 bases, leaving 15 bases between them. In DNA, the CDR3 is TGTGCCAGCAGCACTGGGCTCAGTGACGAGACCCAGTACTTC. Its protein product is CASSTGLSDETQYF.

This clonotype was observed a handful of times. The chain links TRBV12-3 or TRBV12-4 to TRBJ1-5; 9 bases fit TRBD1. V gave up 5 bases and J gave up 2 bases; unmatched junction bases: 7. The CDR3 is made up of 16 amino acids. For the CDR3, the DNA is TGTGCCAGCAGTCTGACGGACAGGGGAGGCAATCAGCCCCAGCATTTT. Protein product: CASSLTDRGGNQPQHF.

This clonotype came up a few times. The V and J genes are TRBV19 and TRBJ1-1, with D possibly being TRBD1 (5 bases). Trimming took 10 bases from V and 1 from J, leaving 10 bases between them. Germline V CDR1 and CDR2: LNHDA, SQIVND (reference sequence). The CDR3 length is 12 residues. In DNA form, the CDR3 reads TGTGCCACCAAGCAGGGGAACACTGAAGCTTTCTTT. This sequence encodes CATKQGNTEAFF.

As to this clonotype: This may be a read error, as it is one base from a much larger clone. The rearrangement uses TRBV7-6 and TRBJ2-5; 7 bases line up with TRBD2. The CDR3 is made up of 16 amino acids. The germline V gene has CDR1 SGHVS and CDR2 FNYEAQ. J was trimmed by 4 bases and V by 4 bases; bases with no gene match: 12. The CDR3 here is CASSSADGGFRETQYF. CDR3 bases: TGTGCCAGCAGCTCGGCTGACGGGGGGTTTCGAGAGACCCAGTACTTC.

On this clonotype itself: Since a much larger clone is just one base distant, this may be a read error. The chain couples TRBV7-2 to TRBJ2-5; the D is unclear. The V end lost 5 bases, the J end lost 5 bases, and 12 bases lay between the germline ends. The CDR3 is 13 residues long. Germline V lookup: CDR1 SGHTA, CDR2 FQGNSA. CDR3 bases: TGTGCCAGCAGCCATCTGGTGGAGGAGACCCAGTACTTC. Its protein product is CASSHLVEETQYF.